This record looks at one T cell receptor (beta chain) sequence and its context. Antigen unknown. The sample is drawn from a study of human T cells and chemical hapten exposure. Study-wide context: Patients had diphenylcyclopropenone applied to the scalp weekly throughout the roughly 25-week study.

The CDR3 has 16 residues. CDR1 is SNHLY, CDR2 FYNNEI, per germline. Losses at the gene ends were 6 bases for V and 5 bases for J; bases not matched to a gene: 10. The study used a library that attached unique molecular identifiers to individual cDNA molecules. A single record per CDR3 protein comes from TCRdb applying MiXCR to the RACE reads. The table lists 65,000 to 80,000 distinct CDR3 sequences, 10% of them singletons. The time point: patch test 1, 2 weeks after DPC sensitization. Treatment reported: therapeutic diphenylcyclopropenone sensitization with weekly scalp DPC. Study outcomes and limitations: TCRs at high frequency, those above 1 in 1000, did not change with DPC sensitization.

The specimen comprised whole blood, sampled in connection with sensitization to the hapten diphenylcyclopropenone (DPC). This TCR was sampled from a woman in her fifties or sixties with alopecia areata. Some clones in this sample may be carry-over from other donors' samples. V usage is TRBV2 and J usage is TRBJ2-2; 9 bases map to TRBD1. The CDR3 bases are TGTGCCAGCAGACAGGGGGCGAGAGGAGGAACCGGGGAGCTGTTTTTT. Residues: CASRQGARGGTGELFF.